A single sample gave rise to the 9 T cell receptor beta chains below, sequenced in a study of regulatory T cells in long-lasting Graves disease. Time point meaning: newly diagnosed GD, antithyroid drugs for less than 3 months. The TCR library was prepared using RNA isolated from PBMCs. Researchers made TCR beta libraries by using iRepertoire HTBI primers and running Arm-PCR on CDR3 regions. TCRdb passed the multiplex PCR reads through MiXCR, listing each CDR3 protein once. The sample consists of about 380,000 distinct CDR3 sequences, around 15% of them appearing once. Sequenced here: peripheral blood mononuclear cells (PBMCs), sampled at new diagnosis, from a patient treated with antithyroid drugs. The receptors originated from a female donor with Graves disease.

This clonotype was observed once. A much larger clone differs by one base, so this may be a read error. The V and J genes are TRBV27 and TRBJ2-1, with D uncertain. Germline V lookup: CDR1 MNHEY, CDR2 SMNVEV (reference sequence). The CDR3 contains 15 residues. CDR3 amino acids: CASRYLVSSYSEQFF. For the CDR3, the DNA is TGTGCCAGCAGGTACTTGGTGAGCTCCTACAGTGAGCAGTTCTTC.

This clonotype was recorded at least ten times. CDR3 region: CASSFGANIQYF. DNA for the CDR3: TGTGCCAGCAGTTTTGGTGCCAACATTCAGTACTTC. The V call is TRBV28, the J call TRBJ2-4; D unresolved. V was pared by 3 bases and J by 7 bases, with 7 bases between. The germline V gene has CDR1 MDHEN and CDR2 SYDVKM. CDR3 size: 12 residues.

This clonotype was detected ten times or more. The CDR3 coding sequence is TGCAGTGCTAGAGAGGGGACACGCCTCACAGATACGCAGTATTTT. This codes for CSAREGTRLTDTQYF. The chain employs TRBV20-1 and TRBJ2-3; D might be TRBD1 (6 bases). The CDR3 has 15 amino acids. V lost 0 bases and J lost 2, with 12 bases in between. CDR1 DFQATT and CDR2 SNEGSKA come from the germline V gene (reference sequence).

This clonotype was counted many times. This chain uses TRBV7-2 with TRBJ2-2; D possibly corresponds to TRBD2 (6 bases). V dropped 1 base and J dropped 3 bases, with 9 bases sitting between them. Germline CDR1 SGHTA, CDR2 FQGNSA. The CDR3 sequence is 15 residues long. CDR3 region: CASSLEGLYTGELFF. In DNA form, the CDR3 reads TGTGCCAGCAGCTTAGAGGGACTCTACACCGGGGAGCTGTTTTTT.

This clonotype occurred a few times. The chain recombines TRBV12-3 or TRBV12-4 with TRBJ1-4; 10 nucleotides line up with TRBD1. The CDR3 runs to 14 residues. V lost 6 bases and J lost 8; bases outside the gene matches: 6. The CDR3 nucleotides read TGTGCCAGCAGATGGACAGGGGGTGGGGAAAAACTGTTTTTT. Encoded protein: CASRWTGGGEKLFF.

V is TRBV6-5 and J is TRBJ2-1; 15 bases align to TRBD2. Germline lookup yields CDR1 MNHEY and CDR2 SVGAGI. CDR3 length: 17 amino acids. V lost 0 bases and J lost 3; bases outside the gene matches: 0. In DNA, the CDR3 is TGTGCCAGCAGTTACTCGGGACTAGCGGGGGGCTACAATGAGCAGTTCTTC. It specifies CASSYSGLAGGYNEQFF.

In regard to this clonotype: A clone one base away is much larger, so this may be a read error. This sequence joins TRBV19 and TRBJ1-1; tentative D call: TRBD1 (5 bases). The CDR3 sequence is 14 residues long. Looked up from germline, CDR1 is LNHDA and CDR2 is SQIVND (reference sequence). V was pared by 1 base and J by 4 bases, with 10 bases between. The CDR3 DNA reads TGTGCCAGTAGTATAGGGGGGAATACCACTGAAGCTTTCTTT. This sequence encodes CASSIGGNTTEAFF.

This clonotype has a count of ten or more. V and J are TRBV7-2 and TRBJ2-7; the D gene is possibly TRBD1 (6 bases). Trimming left V 1 base short and J 3 bases short, with 16 bases between. Germline V gene lookup returns CDR1 SGHTA and CDR2 FQGNSA. CDR3 length: 16 amino acids. The CDR3 region is CASSLGAGYRVYEQYF. DNA for the CDR3: TGTGCCAGCAGCTTAGGGGCAGGGTACAGGGTCTACGAGCAGTACTTC.

The chain carries TRBV29-1 and TRBJ2-3; TRBD2 agrees at 9 bases. Germline CDR1 SQVTM, CDR2 ANQGSEA. This CDR3 is built from 16 residues. The trim removed 7 bases at V and 2 bases at J, leaving 13 bases unmatched. Written as DNA, the CDR3 is TGCAGCGCTTTACGCGGGGGGGCCGGGTACACAGATACGCAGTATTTT. Amino acid sequence: CSALRGGAGYTDTQYF.